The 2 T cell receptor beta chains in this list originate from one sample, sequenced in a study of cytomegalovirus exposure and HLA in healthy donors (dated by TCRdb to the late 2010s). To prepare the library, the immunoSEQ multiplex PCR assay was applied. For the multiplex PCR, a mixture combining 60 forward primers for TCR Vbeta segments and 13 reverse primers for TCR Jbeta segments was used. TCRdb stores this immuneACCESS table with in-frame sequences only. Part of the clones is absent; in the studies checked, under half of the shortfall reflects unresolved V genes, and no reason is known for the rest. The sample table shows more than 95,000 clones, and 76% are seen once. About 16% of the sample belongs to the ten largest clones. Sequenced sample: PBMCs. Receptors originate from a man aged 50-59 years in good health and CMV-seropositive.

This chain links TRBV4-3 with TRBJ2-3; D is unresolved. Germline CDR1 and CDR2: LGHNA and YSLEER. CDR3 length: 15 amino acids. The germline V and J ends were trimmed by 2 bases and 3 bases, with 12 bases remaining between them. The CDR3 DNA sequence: TGCGCCAGCAGCCAAACCCAGTTGTGGACAGATACGCAGTATTTT. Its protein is CASSQTQLWTDTQYF.

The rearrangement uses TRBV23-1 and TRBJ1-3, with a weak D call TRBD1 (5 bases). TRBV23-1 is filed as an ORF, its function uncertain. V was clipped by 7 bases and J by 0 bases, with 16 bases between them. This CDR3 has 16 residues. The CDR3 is CASTQGRAYSGNTIYF. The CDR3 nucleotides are TGCGCCAGCACCCAGGGCAGGGCCTACTCTGGAAACACCATATATTTT.